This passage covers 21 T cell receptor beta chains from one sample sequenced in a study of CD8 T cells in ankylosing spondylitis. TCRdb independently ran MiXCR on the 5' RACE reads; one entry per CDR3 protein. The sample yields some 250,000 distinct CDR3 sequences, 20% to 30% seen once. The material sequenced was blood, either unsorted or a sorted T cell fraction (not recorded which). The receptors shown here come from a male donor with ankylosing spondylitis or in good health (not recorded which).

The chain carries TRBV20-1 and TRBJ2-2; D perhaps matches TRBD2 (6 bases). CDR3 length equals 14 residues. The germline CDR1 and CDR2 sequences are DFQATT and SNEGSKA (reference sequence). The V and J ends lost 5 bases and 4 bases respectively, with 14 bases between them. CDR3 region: CSAPRGGGTGELFF. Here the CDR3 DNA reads TGCAGTGCTCCGAGGGGAGGAGGCACCGGGGAGCTGTTTTTT.

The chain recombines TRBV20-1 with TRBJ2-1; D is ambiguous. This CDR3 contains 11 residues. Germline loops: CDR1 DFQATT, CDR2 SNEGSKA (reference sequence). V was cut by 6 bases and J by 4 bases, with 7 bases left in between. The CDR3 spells CSASKYNEQFF. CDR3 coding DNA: TGCAGTGCCTCTAAGTACAATGAGCAGTTCTTC.

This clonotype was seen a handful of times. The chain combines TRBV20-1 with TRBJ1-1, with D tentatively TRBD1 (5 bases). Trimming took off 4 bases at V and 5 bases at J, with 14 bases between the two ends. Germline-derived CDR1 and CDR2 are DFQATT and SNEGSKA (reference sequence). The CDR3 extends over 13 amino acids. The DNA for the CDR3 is TGCAGTGCTACCCGACAGAAAAGTACTGAAGCTTTCTTT. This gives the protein CSATRQKSTEAFF.

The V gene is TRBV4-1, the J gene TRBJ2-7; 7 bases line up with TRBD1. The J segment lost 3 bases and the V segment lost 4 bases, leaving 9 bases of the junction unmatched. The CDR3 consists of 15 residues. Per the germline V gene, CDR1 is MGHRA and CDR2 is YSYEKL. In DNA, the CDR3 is TGCGCCAGCAGCCTCGACAGGGTGAATGGCTACGAGCAGTACTTC. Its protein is CASSLDRVNGYEQYF.

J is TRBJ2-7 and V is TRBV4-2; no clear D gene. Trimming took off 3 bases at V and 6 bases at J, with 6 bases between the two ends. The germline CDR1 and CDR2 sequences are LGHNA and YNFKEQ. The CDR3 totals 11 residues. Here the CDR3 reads CASSHATEQYF. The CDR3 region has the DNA TGTGCCAGCAGCCATGCAACCGAGCAGTACTTC.

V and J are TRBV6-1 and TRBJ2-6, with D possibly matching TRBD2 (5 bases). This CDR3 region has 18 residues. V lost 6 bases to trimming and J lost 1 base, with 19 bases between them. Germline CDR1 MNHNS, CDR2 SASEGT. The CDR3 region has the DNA TGTGCCAGCAGCCCCTCGGTAGCGACTTTTTCTGGGGCCAACGTCCTGACTTTC. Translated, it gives CASSPSVATFSGANVLTF.

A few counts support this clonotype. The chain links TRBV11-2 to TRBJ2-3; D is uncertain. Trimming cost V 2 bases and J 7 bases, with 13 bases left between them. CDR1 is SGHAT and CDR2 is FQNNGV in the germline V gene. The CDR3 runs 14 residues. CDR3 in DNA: TGTGCCAGCAGCTTAAGTACCTGGCCTAATACGCAGTATTTT. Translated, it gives CASSLSTWPNTQYF. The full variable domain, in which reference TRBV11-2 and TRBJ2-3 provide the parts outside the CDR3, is EAGVAQSPRYKIIEKRQSVAFWCNPISGHATLYWYQQILGQGPKLLIQFQNNGVVDDSQLPKDRFSAERLKGVDSTLKIQPAKLEDSAVYLCASSLSTWPNTQYFGPGTRLTVL.

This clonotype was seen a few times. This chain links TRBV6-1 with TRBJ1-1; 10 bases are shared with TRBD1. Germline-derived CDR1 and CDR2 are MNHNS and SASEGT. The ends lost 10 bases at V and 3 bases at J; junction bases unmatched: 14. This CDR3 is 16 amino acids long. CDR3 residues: CANFSPGTGVDTEAFF. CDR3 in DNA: TGTGCCAACTTCTCTCCCGGGACAGGGGTAGACACTGAAGCTTTCTTT.

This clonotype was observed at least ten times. The CDR3 here is CASSPRINGAAFF. The CDR3 nucleotides are TGTGCCAGCAGCCCTCGGATAAATGGTGCAGCTTTCTTT. The J gene is TRBJ1-1, the V gene TRBV12-3 or TRBV12-4; D is uncertain. CDR3 length equals 13 residues. Trimming stripped 6 bases from V and 10 bases from J, with 18 bases between.

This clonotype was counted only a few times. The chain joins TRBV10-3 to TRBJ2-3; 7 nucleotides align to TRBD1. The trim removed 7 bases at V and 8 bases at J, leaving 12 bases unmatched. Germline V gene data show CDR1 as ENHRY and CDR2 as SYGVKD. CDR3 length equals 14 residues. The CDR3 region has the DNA TGTGCCATCACTTCACAGGGGTACGAGGGTACGCAGTATTTT. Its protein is CAITSQGYEGTQYF.

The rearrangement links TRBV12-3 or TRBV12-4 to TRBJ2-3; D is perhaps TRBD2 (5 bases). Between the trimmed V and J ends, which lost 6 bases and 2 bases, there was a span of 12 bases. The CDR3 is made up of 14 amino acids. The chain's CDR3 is CASSLGLPTDTQYF. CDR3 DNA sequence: TGTGCCAGCAGCCTCGGACTGCCCACAGATACGCAGTATTTT.

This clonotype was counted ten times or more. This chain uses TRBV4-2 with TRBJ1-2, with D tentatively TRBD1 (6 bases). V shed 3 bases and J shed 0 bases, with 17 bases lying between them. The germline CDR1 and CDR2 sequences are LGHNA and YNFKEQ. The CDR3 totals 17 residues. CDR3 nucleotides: TGTGCCAGCAGCCAGGGGAACTTGGACAGATCTAACTATGGCTACACCTTC. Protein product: CASSQGNLDRSNYGYTF.

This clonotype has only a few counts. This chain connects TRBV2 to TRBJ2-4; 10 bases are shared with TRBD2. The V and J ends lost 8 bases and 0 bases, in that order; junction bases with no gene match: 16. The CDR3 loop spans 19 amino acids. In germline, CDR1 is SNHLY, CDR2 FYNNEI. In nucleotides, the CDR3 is TGTGCCAGCTATACCCGGACTAGCGGCGTCGATCTAGCCAAAAACATTCAGTACTTC. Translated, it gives CASYTRTSGVDLAKNIQYF. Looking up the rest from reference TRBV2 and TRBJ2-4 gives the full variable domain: EPEVTQTPSHQVTQMGQEVILRCVPISNHLYFYWYRQILGQKVEFLVSFYNNEISEKSEIFDDQFSVERPDGSNFTLKIRSTKLEDSAMYFCASYTRTSGVDLAKNIQYFGAGTRLSVL.

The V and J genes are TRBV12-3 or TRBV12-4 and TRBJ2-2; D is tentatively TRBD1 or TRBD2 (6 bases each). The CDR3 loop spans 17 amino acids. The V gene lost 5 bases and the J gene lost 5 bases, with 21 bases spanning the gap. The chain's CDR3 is CASSPPTGGTRTGELFF. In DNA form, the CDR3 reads TGTGCCAGCAGTCCGCCGACGGGCGGGACAAGGACCGGGGAGCTGTTTTTT.

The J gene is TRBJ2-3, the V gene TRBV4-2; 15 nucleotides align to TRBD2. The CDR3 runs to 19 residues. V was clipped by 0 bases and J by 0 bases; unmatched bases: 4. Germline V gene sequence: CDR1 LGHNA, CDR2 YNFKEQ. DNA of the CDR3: TGTGCCAGCAGCCAAGAAGGACTAGCGGGGGGGCGGAGCACAGATACGCAGTATTTT. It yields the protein CASSQEGLAGGRSTDTQYF.

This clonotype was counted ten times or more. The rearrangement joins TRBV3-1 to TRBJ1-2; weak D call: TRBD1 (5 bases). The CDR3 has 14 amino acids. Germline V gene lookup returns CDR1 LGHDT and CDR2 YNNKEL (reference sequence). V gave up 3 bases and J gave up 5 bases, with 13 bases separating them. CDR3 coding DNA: TGTGCCAGCAGCCACCAAGGGGACGGATATGGCTACACCTTC. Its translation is CASSHQGDGYGYTF.

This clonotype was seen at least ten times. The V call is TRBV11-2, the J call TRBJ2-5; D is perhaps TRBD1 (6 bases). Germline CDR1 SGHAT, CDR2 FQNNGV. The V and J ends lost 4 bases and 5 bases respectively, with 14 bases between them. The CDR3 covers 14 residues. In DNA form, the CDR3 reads TGTGCCAGCAGCTCTAGGGGGATGAGGGAGACCCAGTACTTC. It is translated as CASSSRGMRETQYF.

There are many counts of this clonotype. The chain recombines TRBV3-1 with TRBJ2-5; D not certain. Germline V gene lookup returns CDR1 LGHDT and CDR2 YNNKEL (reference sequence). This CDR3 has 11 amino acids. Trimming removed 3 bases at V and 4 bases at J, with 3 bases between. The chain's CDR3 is CASSHRETQYF. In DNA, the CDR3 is TGTGCCAGCAGCCACCGAGAGACCCAGTACTTC.

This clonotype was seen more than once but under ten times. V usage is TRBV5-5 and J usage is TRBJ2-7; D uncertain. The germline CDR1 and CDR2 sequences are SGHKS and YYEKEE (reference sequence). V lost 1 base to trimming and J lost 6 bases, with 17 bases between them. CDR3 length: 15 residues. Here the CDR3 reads CASSLPGGSGLEQYF. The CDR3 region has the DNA TGTGCCAGCAGCTTGCCAGGTGGATCAGGTCTCGAGCAGTACTTC.

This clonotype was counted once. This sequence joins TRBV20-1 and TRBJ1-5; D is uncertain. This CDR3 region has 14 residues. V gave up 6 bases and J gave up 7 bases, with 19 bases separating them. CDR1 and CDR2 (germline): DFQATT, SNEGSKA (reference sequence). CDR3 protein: CSAAGNTGPQPQHF. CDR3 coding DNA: TGCAGTGCCGCTGGGAACACTGGGCCCCAGCCCCAGCATTTT.

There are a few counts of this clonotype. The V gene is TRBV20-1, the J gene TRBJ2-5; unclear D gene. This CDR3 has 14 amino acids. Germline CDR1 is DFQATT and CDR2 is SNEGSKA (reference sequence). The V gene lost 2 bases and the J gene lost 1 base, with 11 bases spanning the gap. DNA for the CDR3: TGCAGTGCTAGACCCGTAGTTGGCCAAGAGACCCAGTACTTC. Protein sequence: CSARPVVGQETQYF.